This record covers a single T cell receptor beta chain. The CDR3 is 12 amino acids. Germline V CDR1 and CDR2: LNHDA, SQIVND (reference sequence). V was shortened by 7 bases and J by 0 bases, with 4 bases between the two germline ends. The data are from a study of blood T cell repertoires in COVID-19. Overall study context: Collection of acute and convalescent COVID-19 samples took place in the United States, Italy and Spain. From T cells, B-cell-depleted T cells, or PBMCs came the material, which was cDNA or gDNA.

In the original analysis: Cell counts per sample came from amplifying reference gene primers. Assay used: immunoSEQ multiplex PCR; TCRdb lists only in-frame clones, some missing. V, J and clone size are taken as reported in that table, and D and trimming were inferred from the DNA itself. The sample yields about 480,000 clones, roughly 89% seen once. The sequenced sample was peripheral blood. The rearrangement uses TRBV19 and TRBJ1-5; D uncertain. This TCR was sampled from a woman aged 30 to 39 with acute or convalescent COVID-19. CDR3 sequence reads: CASTYSNQPQHF. The DNA for the CDR3 is TGTGCCAGTACTTATAGCAATCAGCCCCAGCATTTT.